This TCR beta chain was identified in a study of T cell responses to AZD1222 COVID-19 vaccine. Study-wide results and caveats: Only a handful of individuals given AZD1222 were seropositive at baseline. Repertoires were sampled only after the peak T cell response. The sample set comprised mostly white British donors with more females, and clonal diversity was possibly underestimated.

TCRdb keeps only in-frame clones here, not all; method: immunoSEQ multiplex PCR. The sample lists around 150,000 clones, more than 90% occurring once. About this clone: Its antigen is undetermined.

V was pared by 0 bases and J by 2 bases, with 10 bases between. Germline V gives CDR1 SGHRS, CDR2 YFSETQ. The CDR3 consists of 15 residues. The sequence came from an adult who received the AZD1222 COVID-19 vaccine. The input for sequencing was peripheral blood, taken 28 days after the second AZD1222 dose. The chain carries TRBV5-1 and TRBJ2-3; D is unclear. In DNA form, the CDR3 reads TGCGCCAGCAGCTTGGGACTTAGAGTCACAGATACGCAGTATTTT. It encodes CASSLGLRVTDTQYF.